A selection of T cell receptor beta chains follows, all from one sample in a study of cytomegalovirus exposure and HLA in healthy donors. Sequencing was performed with immunoSEQ multiplex PCR; in TCRdb, only in-frame clones are kept and a portion is missing. There are about 190,000 clones in the sample; about 81% occur only once, and 4% to 5% lies in the top ten. Specimen: PBMCs. Receptors originate from a man aged 25-45 years in good health and CMV-seropositive. The CDR3 runs from the conserved cysteine through the conserved F or W. D genes are given only for firm matches. Size tells how often a clone was seen (once, few, many) or the class of an expanded clone, and some rows leave it out.

>NA|TRBV15|TRBJ2-3|TRBD1
CATSGWTGYTDTQYF
TGTGCCACCAGCGGATGGACAGGATACACAGATACGCAGTATTTT
>NA|TRBV6-5|TRBJ2-2|NA
CASSYSAGAGELFF
TGTGCCAGCAGTTACTCGGCAGGGGCCGGGGAGCTGTTTTTT
>NA|TRBV30|TRBJ2-3|NA
CAWSRGGAWDTQYF
TGTGCCTGGAGCCGAGGGGGGGCTTGGGATACGCAGTATTTT
>NA|TRBV27|TRBJ2-4|TRBD2
CASSPYGGGTGNIQYF
TGTGCCAGCAGCCCCTACGGCGGGGGTACCGGAAACATTCAGTACTTC
>NA|TRBV9|TRBJ2-5|TRBD2
CASSVEAGGAYRETQYF
TGTGCCAGCAGCGTAGAGGCGGGGGGCGCGTACAGAGAGACCCAGTACTTC
>NA|TRBV28|TRBJ2-7|NA
CASQGSYEQYF
TGTGCCAGCCAGGGATCCTACGAGCAGTACTTC
>few|TRBV29-1|TRBJ1-2|NA
CSVEVYGIGYTF
TGCAGCGTTGAAGTTTACGGGATAGGCTACACCTTC
>NA|TRBV7-2|TRBJ2-7|NA
CASSLAGQGTYEQYF
TGTGCCAGCAGCTTAGCAGGCCAGGGGACCTACGAGCAGTACTTC
>few|TRBV2|TRBJ1-4|TRBD1
CASSRGQGTEKLFF
TGTGCCAGCAGTCGCGGACAGGGGACTGAAAAACTGTTTTTT
>NA|TRBV5-4|TRBJ1-4|NA
CASSSGASNEKLFF
TGTGCCAGCAGCTCAGGGGCGAGTAATGAAAAACTGTTTTTT
>NA|TRBV21-1|TRBJ1-1|NA
CASSKIGGTGVPKPPPNTEAFF
TGTGCCAGCAGCAAAATTGGAGGGACAGGCGTACCCAAACCTCCTCCGAACACTGAAGCTTTCTTT
>once|TRBV19|TRBJ2-7|NA
CASSIGGPYYEQYF
TGTGCCAGTAGTATCGGGGGTCCGTACTACGAGCAGTACTTC
>NA|TRBV5-1|TRBJ2-7|NA
CASSLRDSRVTYEQYF
TGCGCCAGCAGCCTCCGGGACTCGAGGGTTACCTACGAGCAGTACTTC
>NA|TRBV29-1|TRBJ2-5|NA
CSVSGQETQYF
TGCAGCGTTTCCGGCCAAGAGACCCAGTACTTC
>once|TRBV7-2|TRBJ2-2|TRBD2
CASSLVGTSGSVGELFF
TGTGCCAGCAGCTTGGTAGGGACTAGCGGGAGCGTCGGGGAGCTGTTTTTT
>NA|TRBV10-3|TRBJ1-6|NA
CAISPQDGSYNSPLHF
TGTGCCATCAGTCCACAGGATGGATCCTATAATTCACCCCTCCACTTT
>NA|TRBV7-2|TRBJ2-7|TRBD2
CASSAQPSGIYEQYF
TGTGCCAGCAGCGCGCAGCCTAGCGGAATATACGAGCAGTACTTC
>NA|TRBV19|TRBJ1-2|TRBD1
CASSIGRGQRHYGYTF
TGTGCCAGTAGTATTGGCCGGGGACAGCGCCACTATGGCTACACCTTC
>NA|TRBV20-1|TRBJ1-2|NA
CSAPDSYGYTF
TGCAGTGCTCCCGACAGCTATGGCTACACCTTC
>NA|TRBV4-1|TRBJ1-1|NA
CASSQDPTPVNTEAFF
TGCGCCAGCAGCCAAGATCCGACACCTGTGAACACTGAAGCTTTCTTT
>few|TRBV28|TRBJ1-3|TRBD1
CASSLYTGVGNTIYF
TGTGCCAGCAGTTTATACACAGGGGTTGGAAACACCATATATTTT
>NA|TRBV4-3|TRBJ2-7|NA
CASSQDAGDTYEQYF
TGCGCCAGCAGCCAAGACGCAGGGGACACCTACGAGCAGTACTTC
>NA|TRBV9|TRBJ2-1|NA
CASSVQTAFPYNEQFF
TGTGCCAGCAGCGTTCAAACAGCCTTCCCCTACAATGAGCAGTTCTTC
>NA|TRBV10-3|TRBJ1-5|TRBD1
CAIGGDRGYSNQPQHF
TGTGCCATCGGTGGGGACAGGGGCTATAGCAATCAGCCCCAGCATTTT
>NA|TRBV5-5|TRBJ2-5|TRBD1
CASSFRWDRTQETQYF
TGTGCCAGCAGCTTTCGGTGGGACAGGACACAAGAGACCCAGTACTTC
>NA|TRBV6-5|TRBJ2-7|NA
CASSYSLDSAYEQYF
TGTGCCAGCAGTTACTCCCTTGACTCCGCCTACGAGCAGTACTTC
>NA|TRBV6-5|TRBJ1-1|TRBD1
CASSLGTATEAFF
TGTGCCAGCAGTCTAGGGACAGCCACTGAAGCTTTCTTT
>once|TRBV5-1|TRBJ2-3|TRBD2
CASTTSGKFTDTQYF
TGCGCCAGCACCACTAGCGGAAAGTTCACAGATACGCAGTATTTT
>NA|TRBV9|TRBJ2-7|TRBD1
CASSVGGRGNHEQYF
TGTGCCAGCAGCGTAGGGGGCAGGGGGAACCACGAGCAGTACTTC
>NA|TRBV4-2|TRBJ2-5|NA
CASSPPPAEGRETQYF
TGTGCCAGCAGCCCCCCCCCGGCGGAGGGACGGGAGACCCAGTACTTC
>NA|TRBV5-1|TRBJ1-2|TRBD1
CASSTGQGGYTF
TGCGCCAGCAGCACTGGACAGGGTGGCTACACCTTC
>NA|TRBV18|TRBJ2-5|NA
CASSPPGQETQYF
TGTGCCAGCTCACCCCCAGGCCAAGAGACCCAGTACTTC
>once|TRBV6-5|TRBJ1-1|NA
CASRRGQSNTEAFF
TGTGCCAGCAGGCGCGGACAGTCGAACACTGAAGCTTTCTTT
>NA|TRBV7-7|TRBJ2-2|NA
CASSLDWRGQHTGELFF
TGTGCTAGCAGCTTAGACTGGCGGGGTCAACACACCGGGGAGCTGTTTTTT
>NA|TRBV6-1|TRBJ1-6|TRBD1
CAIDRDEPLHF
TGTGCCATCGACAGGGATGAACCCCTCCACTTT
>NA|TRBV7-9|TRBJ2-7|NA
CASSSRSYEQYF
TGTGCCAGCAGCTCCAGGTCCTACGAGCAGTACTTC
>NA|TRBV6-4|TRBJ1-1|NA
CASSDEARGRAFF
TGTGCCAGCAGTGACGAGGCTAGGGGTCGGGCTTTCTTT
>NA|TRBV28|TRBJ2-7|TRBD1
CAHSTRRTGLNTLTYEQYF
TGTGCCCACTCGACCCGAAGGACAGGCCTCAATACCCTCACCTACGAGCAGTACTTC
>NA|TRBV30|TRBJ2-3|NA
CAWSEVAESTDTQYF
TGTGCCTGGAGTGAGGTGGCGGAATCCACAGATACGCAGTATTTT
>NA|TRBV19|TRBJ2-1|TRBD2
CAVTSGVYNEQFF
TGTGCCGTAACTAGCGGGGTTTACAATGAGCAGTTCTTC
>NA|TRBV5-1|TRBJ2-3|NA
CASSLRPGRGDITDTQYF
TGCGCCAGCAGCCTTCGTCCCGGCAGGGGAGATATCACAGATACGCAGTATTTT
>NA|TRBV4-3|TRBJ2-1|NA
CASSQVEGGEQFF
TGCGCCAGCAGCCAAGTCGAGGGGGGGGAGCAGTTCTTC
>NA|TRBV29-1|TRBJ2-1|TRBD2
CIQQPGGSYNEQFF
TGCATACAACAACCGGGGGGCTCCTACAATGAGCAGTTCTTC
>NA|TRBV5-1|TRBJ2-7|TRBD1
CASSLKGGQGGEQYF
TGCGCCAGCAGCTTGAAGGGGGGACAGGGGGGCGAGCAGTACTTC
>NA|TRBV6-6|TRBJ2-7|NA
CASSYGERGEQYF
TGTGCCAGCAGTTACGGGGAGCGCGGAGAGCAGTACTTC
>NA|TRBV7-3|TRBJ2-5|TRBD2
CASSLGLAGAGGTQYF
TGTGCCAGCAGCTTAGGACTAGCGGGGGCCGGGGGGACCCAGTACTTC
>NA|TRBV7-3|TRBJ2-4|TRBD1
CASSSTGDQTNIQYF
TGTGCCAGCAGCTCTACAGGGGACCAGACAAACATTCAGTACTTC
>NA|TRBV27|TRBJ2-1|TRBD1
CASSRGQGLDEQFF
TGTGCCAGCAGCCGAGGACAGGGGCTCGATGAGCAGTTCTTC
>once|TRBV28|TRBJ2-7|NA
CASRLAESSYEQYF
TGTGCCAGCAGGCTAGCCGAATCTTCCTACGAGCAGTACTTC
>NA|TRBV28|TRBJ1-2|NA
CASSFGGDGYTF
TGTGCCAGCAGTTTCGGAGGGGATGGCTACACCTTC
>NA|TRBV10-2|TRBJ2-1|TRBD2
CASSWTSGGINNEQFF
TGCGCCAGCAGCTGGACTAGCGGGGGAATTAACAATGAGCAGTTCTTC
>NA|TRBV9|TRBJ1-6|NA
CASSVGPDYSPLHF
TGTGCCAGCAGCGTAGGTCCAGATTATTCACCCCTCCACTTT
>NA|TRBV2|TRBJ1-3|NA
CASSESGVTGSTIYF
TGTGCCAGCAGTGAGTCGGGGGTTACTGGAAGCACCATATATTTT
>NA|TRBV11-2|TRBJ1-1|NA
CASRTGNMNTEAFF
TGTGCCAGCAGGACAGGAAACATGAACACTGAAGCTTTCTTT
>NA|TRBV10-3|TRBJ2-5|NA
CAASIASGTGETQYF
TGTGCCGCCTCAATCGCTAGCGGAACAGGGGAGACCCAGTACTTC